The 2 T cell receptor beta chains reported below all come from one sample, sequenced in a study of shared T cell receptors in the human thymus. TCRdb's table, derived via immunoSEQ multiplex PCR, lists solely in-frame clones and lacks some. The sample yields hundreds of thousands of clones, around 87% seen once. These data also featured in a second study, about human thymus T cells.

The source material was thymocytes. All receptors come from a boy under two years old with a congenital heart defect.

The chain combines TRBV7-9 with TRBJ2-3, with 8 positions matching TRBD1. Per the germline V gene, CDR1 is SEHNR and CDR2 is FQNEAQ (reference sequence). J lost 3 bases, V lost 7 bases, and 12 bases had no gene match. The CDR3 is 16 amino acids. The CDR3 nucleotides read TGTGCCAGCATCATTCTGGAGGACAGGGCAACAGATACGCAGTATTTT. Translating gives CASIILEDRATDTQYF.

This CDR3 is CASSGTRGSGRADTQYF. CDR3 coding DNA: TGTGCCAGCAGCGGGACTCGTGGTAGCGGGAGAGCAGATACGCAGTATTTT. The V and J genes are TRBV7-8 and TRBJ2-3, with TRBD2 matching over 9 bases. The CDR3 runs to 17 residues. Germline loops: CDR1 SGHVS, CDR2 FQNEAQ. V lost 5 bases, J lost 4 bases, and 13 bases stayed unmatched.